These 27 T cell receptor beta chains came from one sample sequenced in a study of OX40 agonist ivuxolimab in advanced cancers. TCRdb's copy holds only in-frame clones and misses some; the assay was immunoSEQ multiplex PCR. The sample holds about 55,000 clones, almost 90% seen once. The input for sequencing was CD4+ or CD8+ T cells sorted from blood, taken in a trial of the OX40 agonist ivuxolimab. The receptors were gathered from an adult with an advanced solid tumor such as melanoma, head and neck, liver or kidney cancer.

The chain carries TRBV13 and TRBJ2-3; 7 bases are a match to TRBD1. The CDR3 sequence is 14 residues long. Per germline, CDR1 PRHDT and CDR2 FYEKMQ (reference sequence). V was pared by 5 bases and J by 2 bases, with 4 bases of the junction left unmatched. CDR3: CASSRQGPTDTQYF. The CDR3 DNA is TGTGCCAGCAGCCGACAGGGTCCCACAGATACGCAGTATTTT.

The chain is built from TRBV5-4 and TRBJ1-2; the D is unclear. The germline V gene encodes CDR1 SGHNT and CDR2 YYREEE (reference sequence). The CDR3 spans 15 residues. V shed 0 bases and J shed 0 bases, with 9 bases lying between them. CDR3 nucleotide sequence: TGTGCCAGCAGCTTGGCCAGGTCCACTAACTATGGCTACACCTTC. Amino acid sequence: CASSLARSTNYGYTF.

J is TRBJ2-7 and V is TRBV5-1; 10 positions match TRBD2. The CDR3 totals 15 residues. CDR1 is SGHRS, CDR2 YFSETQ, per germline. V lost 2 bases, J lost 3 bases, and 5 bases stayed unmatched. The CDR3 is CASSFPSSGSYEQYF. The CDR3 bases are TGCGCCAGCAGCTTCCCTTCTAGCGGGAGCTACGAGCAGTACTTC.

The chain is built from TRBV5-1 and TRBJ2-7, with 8 bases that match TRBD2. Germline-derived CDR1 and CDR2 are SGHRS and YFSETQ. V lost 2 bases to trimming and J lost 5 bases; unmatched junction nucleotides: 12. This CDR3 comprises 16 residues. CDR3 sequence: CASSLGAGGLVHEQYF. The CDR3 DNA reads as TGCGCCAGCAGCTTAGGGGCGGGGGGCCTCGTACACGAGCAGTACTTC.

The gene calls are TRBV7-3 and TRBJ2-2; TRBD2 aligns across 12 bases. V lost 0 bases and J lost 6; bases outside the gene matches: 2. Germline-derived CDR1 and CDR2 are SGHTA and FQGTGA. This CDR3 has 16 residues. The CDR3 spells CASSLTTSGSAGELFF. CDR3 nucleotide sequence: TGTGCCAGCAGCTTAACGACTAGCGGGAGCGCCGGGGAGCTGTTTTTT.

The chain uses TRBV11-3 and TRBJ1-2; 7 bases map to TRBD1. CDR3 length: 13 residues. V was pared by 5 bases and J by 6 bases, with 6 bases of the junction left unmatched. Germline-derived CDR1 and CDR2 are SGHNT and YENEEA. This chain's CDR3 is CASSHRQGDGYTF. CDR3 DNA: TGTGCCAGCAGCCATCGACAGGGTGATGGCTACACCTTC.

J is TRBJ2-1 and V is TRBV9; possible D gene TRBD2, 7 bases. In germline, CDR1 is SGDLS, CDR2 YYNGEE. The ends were cut back, 3 bases at V and 10 bases at J, with 20 bases in the middle. This CDR3 contains 15 residues. The CDR3 reads CASSEGPGRGSEQFF. The CDR3 coding sequence is TGTGCCAGCAGCGAGGGTCCAGGGAGGGGGTCGGAGCAGTTCTTC.

The rearrangement joins TRBV5-4 to TRBJ2-7; a weak D match, TRBD2 (5 bases). The CDR3 is 14 amino acids. The germline gives CDR1 SGHNT, CDR2 YYREEE (reference sequence). Trimming cost V 3 bases and J 7 bases, with 17 bases left between them. The CDR3 DNA sequence: TGTGCCAGCAGCTCCCCGAGAGGGTCGAGGGAGCAGTACTTC. Translated: CASSSPRGSREQYF.

The chain employs TRBV6-1 and TRBJ1-2; no clear D. Germline lookup yields CDR1 MNHNS and CDR2 SASEGT. CDR3 length: 14 residues. V was cut by 2 bases and J by 2 bases, with 9 bases left in between. CDR3 sequence: CASSESSGNYGYTF. CDR3 in DNA: TGTGCCAGCAGTGAAAGTTCGGGGAACTATGGCTACACCTTC.

The gene calls are TRBV11-2 and TRBJ2-1; D call uncertain. This CDR3 has 14 amino acids. CDR1 and CDR2 (germline): SGHAT, FQNNGV. With 0 bases removed from V and 6 bases from J, the gap between germline ends came to 9 bases. This CDR3 reads CASSLDSAGNEQFF. The CDR3, as DNA: TGTGCCAGCAGCTTAGATTCGGCAGGCAATGAGCAGTTCTTC.

The chain has TRBV30 and TRBJ2-7; D unclear. Germline CDR1 GTSNPN, CDR2 SVGIG (reference sequence). This CDR3 region has 12 residues. The ends were cut back, 2 bases at V and 3 bases at J, with 8 bases in the middle. The CDR3 sequence: CAWSPTNYEQYF. The CDR3 coding sequence is TGTGCCTGGAGTCCTACCAACTACGAGCAGTACTTC.

The chain recombines TRBV4-1 with TRBJ2-7, with TRBD1 matching 7 bases. The CDR3 runs 20 residues. In germline, CDR1 is MGHRA, CDR2 YSYEKL. The J segment lost 3 bases and the V segment lost 1 base, leaving 21 bases of the junction unmatched. CDR3 region: CASSQVLGGMLGLLDYEQYF. The DNA for the CDR3 is TGCGCCAGCAGCCAAGTCTTAGGGGGCATGCTGGGGTTACTGGACTACGAGCAGTACTTC.

The V and J genes are TRBV19 and TRBJ1-1; 10 positions match TRBD1. This CDR3 has 12 amino acids. The germline CDR1 and CDR2 sequences are LNHDA and SQIVND (reference sequence). V shed 9 bases, J shed 8 bases, and the junction held 6 bases outside the gene matches. DNA of the CDR3: TGTGCCAGCGGACAGGGGGGTTTCGAAGCTTTCTTT. This sequence encodes CASGQGGFEAFF.

The count of this clone is one. The chain links TRBV28 to TRBJ1-6, with TRBD1 as a possible D gene (6 bases). Trimming took off 9 bases at V and 0 bases at J, with 12 bases between the two ends. This CDR3 spans 15 amino acids. Germline V gene sequence: CDR1 MDHEN, CDR2 SYDVKM. The CDR3 loop is CASQGIGSYNSPLHF. The CDR3 DNA follows: TGTGCCAGTCAGGGGATCGGCTCCTATAATTCACCCCTCCACTTT. The entire variable domain, with the rest obtained from reference TRBV28 and TRBJ1-6, is as follows: DVKVTQSSRYLVKRTGEKVFLECVQDMDHENMFWYRQDPGLGLRLIYFSYDVKMKEKGDIPEGYSVSREKKERFSLILESASTNQTSMYLCASQGIGSYNSPLHFGNGTRLTVT.

The chain is built from TRBV18 and TRBJ1-1, with D hard to call. Germline-derived CDR1 and CDR2 are KGHSH and LQKENI. V was cut by 3 bases and J by 1 base, with 6 bases left in between. CDR3 length equals 13 residues. The CDR3 DNA reads TGTGCCAGCTCACCGCCGGGGAACACTGAAGCTTTCTTT. It is translated as CASSPPGNTEAFF.

This clone was counted once. The gene calls are TRBV11-2 and TRBJ1-1; TRBD1 aligns across 7 bases. Germline values: CDR1 SGHAT, CDR2 FQNNGV. Unmatched junction bases numbered 6, after V lost 0 bases and J lost 2 bases. The CDR3 is made up of 16 amino acids. DNA of the CDR3: TGTGCCAGCAGCTTAGAAGGGGGCAGGTTCAACACTGAAGCTTTCTTT. This codes for CASSLEGGRFNTEAFF.

The rearrangement joins TRBV2 to TRBJ2-5, with 7 bases fitting TRBD1. The J segment lost 2 bases and the V segment lost 8 bases, leaving 5 bases of the junction unmatched. CDR3 length: 13 residues. Germline loops: CDR1 SNHLY, CDR2 FYNNEI. The CDR3 coding sequence is TGTGCCAGCGCCCGGGACAGACAAGAGACCCAGTACTTC. It specifies CASARDRQETQYF.

The genes are TRBV4-2 and TRBJ2-1, with 14 nucleotides matching TRBD2. CDR1 is LGHNA, CDR2 YNFKEQ, per germline. After removal of 4 bases from V and 6 bases from J, the junction contained 2 bases not matched to a gene. The length of the CDR3 is 15 residues. Written as DNA, the CDR3 is TGTGCCAGCAGCCCGGGACTAGCGGGAGCCAATGAGCAGTTCTTC. It specifies CASSPGLAGANEQFF.

This rearrangement joins TRBV6-6 to TRBJ2-7; TRBD1 might be the D (5 bases). V was clipped by 5 bases and J by 6 bases, with 8 bases between them. The CDR3 runs 11 residues. Germline CDR1 reads MNHNY; CDR2 reads SVGAGI (reference sequence). This CDR3 reads CASSPRVEQYF. CDR3 coding DNA: TGTGCCAGCAGTCCCAGGGTCGAGCAGTACTTC.

The chain joins TRBV7-9 to TRBJ1-1; D gene unclear. Germline loops: CDR1 SEHNR, CDR2 FQNEAQ (reference sequence). The CDR3 sequence is 14 residues long. V lost 1 base and J lost 8, with 14 bases in between. The CDR3 sequence is CASSLVLPSSEAFF. As DNA, the CDR3 is TGTGCCAGCAGCTTAGTGCTTCCGAGTTCGGAAGCTTTCTTT.

This clone appeared a few times. This rearrangement joins TRBV27 to TRBJ2-1, with no clear D. Deletions cut 4 bases from V and 4 bases from J, with 5 bases between. Germline CDR1 and CDR2: MNHEY and SMNVEV (reference sequence). CDR3 length: 12 amino acids. In nucleotides, the CDR3 is TGTGCCAGCAGTTCGAGGTACAATGAGCAGTTCTTC. It translates to CASSSRYNEQFF.

The chain is built from TRBV30 and TRBJ1-2; 7 nucleotides align to TRBD1. V lost 5 bases and J lost 3; bases outside the gene matches: 9. Germline values: CDR1 GTSNPN, CDR2 SVGIG (reference sequence). The CDR3 is made up of 14 amino acids. In DNA form, the CDR3 reads TGTGCCTGGGGTACAGGGGCCTGGGACTATGGCTACACCTTC. Amino acid sequence: CAWGTGAWDYGYTF.

The genes are TRBV6-1 and TRBJ2-7; D possibly corresponds to TRBD1 (5 bases). This CDR3 is 12 amino acids long. V lost 11 bases and J lost 2, with 13 bases in between. The germline V gene encodes CDR1 MNHNS and CDR2 SASEGT. CDR3 sequence reads: CAASRGTYEQYF. The CDR3 DNA reads TGTGCCGCCTCTAGGGGAACCTACGAGCAGTACTTC.

V and J are TRBV28 and TRBJ2-7, with D unclear. Germline values: CDR1 MDHEN, CDR2 SYDVKM. The length of the CDR3 is 12 residues. V lost 5 bases and J 5 bases, leaving 10 bases between the germline ends. CDR3 amino acids: CASSLTRHEQYF. The CDR3 bases are TGTGCCAGCAGTCTGACCCGGCACGAGCAGTACTTC.

This clone came up once. The chain joins TRBV18 to TRBJ2-2, with a possible D match to TRBD1 (5 bases). V lost 8 bases and J lost 4, with 14 bases in between. CDR3 length: 14 residues. CDR1 is KGHSH, CDR2 LQKENI, per germline. The CDR3: CASKETGATGELFF. CDR3 DNA sequence: TGTGCCAGCAAAGAAACAGGCGCCACCGGGGAGCTGTTTTTT.

The chain combines TRBV29-1 with TRBJ2-7, with D possibly TRBD2 on 6 matching bases. CDR3 length equals 15 residues. The germline gives CDR1 SQVTM, CDR2 ANQGSEA. Trimming removed 6 bases at V and 7 bases at J, with 25 bases between. CDR3 DNA sequence: TGCAGCGTCGGGACGGTGGCGGGACGAAGTCAGGAGCAGTACTTC. It translates to CSVGTVAGRSQEQYF.

The chain employs TRBV6-4 and TRBJ2-3; D might be TRBD1 (6 bases). V was clipped by 5 bases and J by 0 bases, with 12 bases between them. Germline V gene sequence: CDR1 MRHNA, CDR2 SNTAGT. This CDR3 is 15 amino acids long. The CDR3 here is CASSPQGASTDTQYF. Written as DNA, the CDR3 is TGTGCCAGCAGTCCACAGGGAGCTAGCACAGATACGCAGTATTTT.